These 7 T cell receptor beta chains originate from one sample sequenced in a study of blood T cell repertoires in COVID-19. Sequenced by immunoSEQ multiplex PCR; TCRdb stores in-frame clones only, minus some. The sample includes some 210,000 clones, about four fifths of them seen just once. The source material was peripheral blood. These TCRs come from a woman aged 45-59 years with active or convalescent COVID-19.

This rearrangement joins TRBV5-4 to TRBJ2-1; possibly TRBD2 for D (6 bases). CDR1 SGHNT and CDR2 YYREEE come from the germline V gene (reference sequence). Trimming removed 1 base from V and 9 bases from J, with 17 bases in between. CDR3 size: 15 residues. This CDR3 reads CASSLNGGALGEQFF. The CDR3, as DNA: TGTGCCAGCAGCTTGAACGGCGGGGCCCTGGGTGAGCAGTTCTTC.

This CDR3 reads CASMLAGSNQPQHF. CDR3 in DNA: TGTGCCAGCATGCTTGCAGGTTCAAATCAGCCCCAGCATTTT. This rearrangement joins TRBV27 to TRBJ1-5; D is unresolved. Deletions cut 7 bases from V and 4 bases from J, with 14 bases between. Germline values: CDR1 MNHEY, CDR2 SMNVEV (reference sequence). This CDR3 is built from 14 residues.

V gene TRBV11-3 combines with J gene TRBJ2-1; 16 nucleotides agree with TRBD2. Germline V gene data show CDR1 as SGHNT and CDR2 as YENEEA. CDR3 length equals 21 residues. J lost 3 bases, V lost 0 bases, and 11 bases had no gene match. CDR3 coding DNA: TGTGCCAGCAGCTTAGATTTTCAGGGACTAGCGGGGGGGAGGTTCTACAATGAGCAGTTCTTC. Its translation: CASSLDFQGLAGGRFYNEQFF. Full variable domain (rest looked up from reference TRBV11-3 and TRBJ2-1): EAGVVQSPRYKIIEKKQPVAFWCNPISGHNTLYWYLQNLGQGPELLIRYENEEAVDDSQLPKDRFSAERLKGVDSTLKIQPAELGDSAVYLCASSLDFQGLAGGRFYNEQFFGPGTRLTVL.

The chain recombines TRBV6-5 with TRBJ1-2; 7 bases agree with TRBD1. Germline V lookup: CDR1 MNHEY, CDR2 SVGAGI. The V segment lost 2 bases and the J segment 1 base; nucleotides outside the gene matches: 1. The CDR3 extends over 14 amino acids. The CDR3 region has the DNA TGTGCCAGCAGTTACGGGACAGATAACTATGGCTACACCTTC. Translation: CASSYGTDNYGYTF.

Within the sample, this clone is medium-sized. The chain employs TRBV11-2 and TRBJ1-3; 7 nucleotides match TRBD1. Germline V gives CDR1 SGHAT, CDR2 FQNNGV. The CDR3 is 18 amino acids. Trimming removed 4 bases from V and 2 bases from J; junction bases left unmatched: 14. The CDR3 DNA reads as TGTGCCAGCAGCTCCAAATTGACAGGGAGCCTTACTGGAAACACCATATATTTT. Amino acids: CASSSKLTGSLTGNTIYF.

The rearrangement uses TRBV6-5 and TRBJ2-2; D not resolved. CDR3 size: 13 residues. Trimming removed 6 bases at V and 6 bases at J, with 11 bases between. Germline lookup yields CDR1 MNHEY and CDR2 SVGAGI. In DNA form, the CDR3 reads TGTGCCAGCAGATCTGACGGAGCCGGGGAGCTGTTTTTT. Its translation: CASRSDGAGELFF.

This clone has just a few counts. The chain recombines TRBV7-8 with TRBJ2-1, with TRBD1 matching over 10 bases. CDR3 length: 14 amino acids. V shed 6 bases, J shed 7 bases, and the junction held 6 bases outside the gene matches. The germline V gene has CDR1 SGHVS and CDR2 FQNEAQ. The CDR3 loop is CASSLGTGANEQFF. CDR3 sequence (DNA): TGTGCCAGCAGTCTCGGGACAGGGGCAAATGAGCAGTTCTTC.